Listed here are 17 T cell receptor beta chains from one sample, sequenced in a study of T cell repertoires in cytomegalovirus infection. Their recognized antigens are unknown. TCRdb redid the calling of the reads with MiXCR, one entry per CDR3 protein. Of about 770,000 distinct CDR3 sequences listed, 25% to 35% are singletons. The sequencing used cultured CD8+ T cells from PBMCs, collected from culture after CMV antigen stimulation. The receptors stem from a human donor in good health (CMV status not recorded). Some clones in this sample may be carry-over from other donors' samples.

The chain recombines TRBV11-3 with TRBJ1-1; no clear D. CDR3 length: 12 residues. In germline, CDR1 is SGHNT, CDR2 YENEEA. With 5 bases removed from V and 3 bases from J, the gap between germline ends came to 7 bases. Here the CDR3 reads CASSRWDTEAFF. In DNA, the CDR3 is TGTGCCAGCAGCCGGTGGGACACTGAAGCTTTCTTT.

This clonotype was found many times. CDR3 region: CASRPGGGYGYTF. In nucleotides, the CDR3 is TGTGCCAGCAGACCCGGGGGCGGCTATGGCTACACCTTC. This chain connects TRBV6-5 to TRBJ1-2, with D possibly TRBD1 on 6 matching bases. The CDR3 runs to 13 residues. V was pared by 6 bases and J by 4 bases, with 12 bases between. The germline V gene encodes CDR1 MNHEY and CDR2 SVGAGI.

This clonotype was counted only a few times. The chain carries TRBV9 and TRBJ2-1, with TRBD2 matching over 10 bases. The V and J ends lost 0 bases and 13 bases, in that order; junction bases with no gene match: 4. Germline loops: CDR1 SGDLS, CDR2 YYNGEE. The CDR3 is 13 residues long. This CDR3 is CASSVGLAGDQFF. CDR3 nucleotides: TGTGCCAGCAGCGTAGGGCTAGCGGGGGATCAGTTCTTC. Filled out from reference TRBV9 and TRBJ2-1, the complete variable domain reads DSGVTQTPKHLITATGQRVTLRCSPRSGDLSVYWYQQSLDQGLQFLIQYYNGEERAKGNILERFSAQQFPDLHSELNLSSLELGDSALYFCASSVGLAGDQFFGPGTRLTVL.

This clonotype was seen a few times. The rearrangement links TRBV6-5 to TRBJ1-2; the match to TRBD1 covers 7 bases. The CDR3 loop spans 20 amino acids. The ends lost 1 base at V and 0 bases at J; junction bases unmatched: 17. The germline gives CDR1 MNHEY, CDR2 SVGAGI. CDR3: CASSYYDHPGQNLANYGYTF. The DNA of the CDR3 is TGTGCCAGCAGTTACTACGACCACCCGGGACAGAACTTAGCTAACTATGGCTACACCTTC.

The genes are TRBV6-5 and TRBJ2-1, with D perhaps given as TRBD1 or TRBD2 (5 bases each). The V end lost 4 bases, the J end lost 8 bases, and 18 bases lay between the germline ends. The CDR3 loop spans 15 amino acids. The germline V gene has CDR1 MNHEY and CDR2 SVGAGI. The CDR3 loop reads CASSFKGTAYDEQFF. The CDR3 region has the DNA TGTGCCAGCAGTTTTAAAGGGACGGCGTACGATGAGCAGTTCTTC.

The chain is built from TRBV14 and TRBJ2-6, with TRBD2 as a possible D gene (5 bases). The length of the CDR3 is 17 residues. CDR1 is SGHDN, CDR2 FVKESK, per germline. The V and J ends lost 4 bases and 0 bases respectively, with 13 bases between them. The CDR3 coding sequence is TGTGCCAGCAGCCGAGGGTTCGGGCGCTCTGGGGCCAACGTCCTGACTTTC. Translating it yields CASSRGFGRSGANVLTF. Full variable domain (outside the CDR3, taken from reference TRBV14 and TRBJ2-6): EAGVTQFPSHSVIEKGQTVTLRCDPISGHDNLYWYRRVMGKEIKFLLHFVKESKQDESGMPNNRFLAERTGGTYSTLKVQPAELEDSGVYFCASSRGFGRSGANVLTFGAGSRLTVL.

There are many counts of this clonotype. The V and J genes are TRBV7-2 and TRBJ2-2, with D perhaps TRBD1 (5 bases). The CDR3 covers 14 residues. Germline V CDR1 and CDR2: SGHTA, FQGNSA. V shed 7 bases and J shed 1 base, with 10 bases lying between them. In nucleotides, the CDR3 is TGTGCCAGCATAACGACAGAGAACACCGGGGAGCTGTTTTTT. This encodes CASITTENTGELFF.

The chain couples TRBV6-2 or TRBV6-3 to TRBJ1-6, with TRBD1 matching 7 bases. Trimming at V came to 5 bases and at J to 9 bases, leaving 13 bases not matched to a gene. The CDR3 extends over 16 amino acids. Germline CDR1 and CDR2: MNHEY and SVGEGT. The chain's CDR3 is CASSGTKTGSGSPLHF. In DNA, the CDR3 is TGTGCCAGCAGTGGGACCAAGACAGGGAGCGGTTCACCCCTCCACTTT.

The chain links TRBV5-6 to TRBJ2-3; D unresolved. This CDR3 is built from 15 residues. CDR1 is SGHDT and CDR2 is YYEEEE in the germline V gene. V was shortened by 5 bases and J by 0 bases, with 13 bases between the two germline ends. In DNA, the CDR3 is TGTGCCAGCAGACCGGGTGGGCTAAGCACAGATACGCAGTATTTT. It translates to CASRPGGLSTDTQYF. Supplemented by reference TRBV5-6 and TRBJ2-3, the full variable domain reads DAGVTQSPTHLIKTRGQQVTLRCSPKSGHDTVSWYQQALGQGPQFIFQYYEEEERQRGNFPDRFSGHQFPNYSSELNVNALLLGDSALYLCASRPGGLSTDTQYFGPGTRLTVL.

CDR3 nucleotide sequence: TGCAGCGCTAGACAGGGAGGCGATGAGCAGTTCTTC. It yields the protein CSARQGGDEQFF. This chain connects TRBV29-1 to TRBJ2-1; weak D call: TRBD1 (7 bases). V lost 7 bases, J lost 8 bases, and 15 bases lay in between. The CDR3 covers 12 residues. Per the germline V gene, CDR1 is SQVTM and CDR2 is ANQGSEA.

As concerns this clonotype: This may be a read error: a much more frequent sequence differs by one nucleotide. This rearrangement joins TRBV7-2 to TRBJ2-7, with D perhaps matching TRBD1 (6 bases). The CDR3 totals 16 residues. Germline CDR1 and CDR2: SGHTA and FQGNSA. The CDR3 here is CSSSLVAVGQGYEQYF. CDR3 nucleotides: TGTTCCAGCAGCTTAGTAGCCGTGGGACAAGGCTACGAGCAGTACTTC.

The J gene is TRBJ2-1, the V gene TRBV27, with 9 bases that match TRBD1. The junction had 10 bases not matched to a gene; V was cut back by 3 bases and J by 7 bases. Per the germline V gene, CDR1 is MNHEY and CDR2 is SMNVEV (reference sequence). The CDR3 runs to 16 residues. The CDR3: CASSLTGGRLVNEQFF. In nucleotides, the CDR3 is TGTGCCAGCAGTTTGACAGGGGGGCGTCTCGTTAATGAGCAGTTCTTC.

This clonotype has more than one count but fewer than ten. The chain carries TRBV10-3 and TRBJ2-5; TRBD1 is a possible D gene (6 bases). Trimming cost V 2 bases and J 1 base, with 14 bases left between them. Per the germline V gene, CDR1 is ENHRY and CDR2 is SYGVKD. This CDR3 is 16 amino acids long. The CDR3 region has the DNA TGTGCCATCAGTGAGGAATGGGACATAAGCCAAGAGACCCAGTACTTC. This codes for CAISEEWDISQETQYF.

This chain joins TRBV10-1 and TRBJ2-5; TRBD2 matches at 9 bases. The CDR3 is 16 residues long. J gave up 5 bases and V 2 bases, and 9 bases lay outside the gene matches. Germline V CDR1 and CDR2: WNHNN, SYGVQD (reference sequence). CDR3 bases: TGCGCCAGCAGTGAGCAAGCGGGGGGCCAAAGTGAGACCCAGTACTTC. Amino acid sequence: CASSEQAGGQSETQYF.

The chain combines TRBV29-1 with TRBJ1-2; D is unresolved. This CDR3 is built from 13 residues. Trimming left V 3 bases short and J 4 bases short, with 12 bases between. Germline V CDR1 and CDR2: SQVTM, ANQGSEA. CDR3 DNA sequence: TGCAGCGTTGATGGCGGAGGCGTCTATGGCTACACCTTC. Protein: CSVDGGGVYGYTF.

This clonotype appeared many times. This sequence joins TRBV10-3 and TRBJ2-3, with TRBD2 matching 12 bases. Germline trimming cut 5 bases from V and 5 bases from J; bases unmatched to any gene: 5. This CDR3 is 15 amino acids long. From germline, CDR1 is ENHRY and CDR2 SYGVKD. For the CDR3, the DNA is TGTGCCATCAGTCGGACTAGCGGGGTAGGAGATACGCAGTATTTT. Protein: CAISRTSGVGDTQYF.

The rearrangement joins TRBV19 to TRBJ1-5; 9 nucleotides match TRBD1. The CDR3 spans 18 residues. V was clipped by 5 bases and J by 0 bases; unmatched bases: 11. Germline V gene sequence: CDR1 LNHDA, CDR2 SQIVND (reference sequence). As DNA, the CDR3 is TGTGCCAGTAGTTCCGAGGAGGACAGGGGCTATAGCAATCAGCCCCAGCATTTT. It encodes CASSSEEDRGYSNQPQHF.